What follows are 11 T cell receptor beta chains derived from one specimen sequenced in a study of T-cell memory formation after mild COVID-19. TCRdb redid the calling of the 5' RACE reads with MiXCR, one entry per CDR3 protein. The sample holds 100,000 to 150,000 distinct CDR3 sequences, more than 15% seen once. The sequencing sample was made of PBMCs or a T cell subset sorted from them (not recorded which). These receptors were obtained from an adult woman who had mild COVID-19 (a few samples of this study predate the infection). Cell type and time point are not known.

This clonotype was observed a handful of times. The V call is TRBV25-1, the J call TRBJ2-1; a weak D match, TRBD2 (6 bases). Trimming removed 6 bases at V and 8 bases at J, with 26 bases between. The CDR3 totals 17 residues. Germline V gene lookup returns CDR1 MGHDK and CDR2 SYGVNS. CDR3 DNA: TGTGCCAGCAGGCCCGAAGCGGGTATGAAGGACGGTTATGAGCAGTTCTTC. This codes for CASRPEAGMKDGYEQFF.

The chain carries TRBV20-1 and TRBJ2-1, with 11 bases lining up with TRBD2. CDR3 size: 14 residues. CDR1 is DFQATT and CDR2 is SNEGSKA in the germline V gene (reference sequence). The J segment lost 4 bases and the V segment lost 4 bases, leaving 3 bases of the junction unmatched. The CDR3 nucleotides read TGCAGTGCTATACTAGCGGGGGATTACAATGAGCAGTTCTTC. This encodes CSAILAGDYNEQFF.

This clonotype turned up a few times. The chain has TRBV10-3 and TRBJ2-7; 9 nucleotides line up with TRBD2. The CDR3 has 15 residues. Per the germline V gene, CDR1 is ENHRY and CDR2 is SYGVKD. V dropped 3 bases and J dropped 0; count of bases not matched to a gene: 3. CDR3 amino acids: CAISDGGGVSYEQYF. The CDR3 nucleotides read TGTGCCATCAGTGACGGCGGGGGGGTCTCCTACGAGCAGTACTTC.

The chain couples TRBV29-1 to TRBJ1-1; no reliable D call. The germline V gene has CDR1 SQVTM and CDR2 ANQGSEA. The V and J ends lost 7 bases and 1 base respectively, with 7 bases between them. The CDR3 length is 11 residues. The CDR3 region is CSGQQNTEAFF. In nucleotides, the CDR3 is TGCAGCGGGCAGCAGAACACTGAAGCTTTCTTT.

This sequence joins TRBV5-6 and TRBJ1-6; no firm D call. The CDR3 loop spans 15 amino acids. The germline V gene has CDR1 SGHDT and CDR2 YYEEEE. Trimming took 2 bases from V and 8 from J, leaving 14 bases between them. CDR3 bases: TGTGCCAGCAGCTTTACCCGAAGGGTCGATTCACCCCTCCACTTT. It translates to CASSFTRRVDSPLHF.

The chain is built from TRBV7-9 and TRBJ2-1; the match to TRBD2 covers 14 bases. J gave up 3 bases and V 5 bases, and 6 bases lay outside the gene matches. The CDR3 loop spans 17 amino acids. CDR1 SEHNR and CDR2 FQNEAQ come from the germline V gene (reference sequence). The CDR3 spells CASSQGLAGANYNEQFF. The CDR3, as DNA: TGTGCCAGCAGCCAGGGACTAGCGGGAGCGAACTACAATGAGCAGTTCTTC.

This clonotype was seen more than once but under ten times. This sequence joins TRBV15 and TRBJ2-7; 8 bases are shared with TRBD2. CDR1 is LNHNV and CDR2 is YYDKDF in the germline V gene (reference sequence). J lost 4 bases, V lost 0 bases, and 20 bases had no gene match. There are 20 residues in the CDR3. The CDR3 spells CATSRDGIIGSGRPLYEQYF. CDR3 in DNA: TGTGCCACCAGCAGAGATGGGATTATAGGAAGCGGGAGACCCCTTTACGAGCAGTACTTC.

This clonotype showed up just a few times. The gene calls are TRBV12-3 or TRBV12-4 and TRBJ2-1; D is ambiguous. There are 11 residues in the CDR3. Trimming shortened V by 3 bases and J by 9 bases, and 6 bases separated the two germline ends. CDR3 DNA: TGTGCCAGCAGTTTTTCGGGTGAGCAGTTCTTC. This sequence encodes CASSFSGEQFF.

This clonotype was counted a few times. V and J are TRBV5-1 and TRBJ2-5, with D perhaps TRBD2 (6 bases). This CDR3 region has 13 residues. V dropped 4 bases and J dropped 3 bases, with 10 bases sitting between them. Germline-derived CDR1 and CDR2 are SGHRS and YFSETQ. Here the CDR3 DNA reads TGCGCCAGCAGCCCTCCGGGAGAAGAGACCCAGTACTTC. Protein sequence: CASSPPGEETQYF.

This clonotype came up a few times. The chain links TRBV7-8 to TRBJ1-2; tentative D call: TRBD1 (5 bases). Germline CDR1 and CDR2: SGHVS and FQNEAQ. With 1 base removed from V and 4 bases from J, the gap between germline ends came to 16 bases. CDR3 length: 16 amino acids. CDR3 amino acids: CASSLVRGGKVYGYTF. CDR3 nucleotides: TGTGCCAGCAGCTTAGTTAGGGGAGGGAAGGTCTATGGCTACACCTTC.

The chain carries TRBV5-1 and TRBJ2-5; 9 nucleotides line up with TRBD2. The CDR3 covers 14 residues. The germline V gene has CDR1 SGHRS and CDR2 YFSETQ. Trimming took 1 base from V and 5 from J; bases not matched to a gene: 3. The CDR3, as DNA: TGCGCCAGCAGCTTGCGAACTAGCGGGGAGACCCAGTACTTC. This codes for CASSLRTSGETQYF.